This T cell receptor (beta chain) was sequenced for a study of blood T cells in healthy people across ages. V was pared by 5 bases and J by 3 bases, with 4 bases of the junction left unmatched. Germline-derived CDR1 and CDR2 are SGHTA and FQGNSA. The CDR3 runs to 15 residues. This clonotype has only a few counts. A sample-barcoded 5' primer and a J-beta primer mix were used in a second PCR of roughly 7 to 11 cycles. TCRdb re-called the 5' RACE reads with MiXCR, one entry per CDR3 protein. There are over a million distinct CDR3 sequences in the sample; less than 45% occur only once, and under 5% lies in the top ten.

V usage is TRBV7-2 and J usage is TRBJ2-4, with 10 bases aligning to TRBD2. Sequencing was performed on blood. The TCR originated in a woman in her late teens or twenties in good health. The CDR3 coding sequence is TGTGCCAGCAGCGTACTAGCGGGGAACAAAAACATTCAGTACTTC. This gives the protein CASSVLAGNKNIQYF.